This T cell receptor (beta chain) is from a study of T cell responses to AZD1222 COVID-19 vaccine. Study-level results: Nearly half of unique spike-specific TCRs reportedly avoided B.1.351 and B.1.1.7 mutated regions. No day 14 peak samples; only post-peak repertoires were characterized. Donors in the cohort were predominantly white British and more often female, and clonal diversity was possibly underestimated.

Remarks on this clone: Its specificity is not known.

Clones were read by immunoSEQ multiplex PCR, and TCRdb kept only the in-frame ones, dropping some. The table has 180,000 or so clones, approximately 95% seen once. This sequence originates from an adult who received the AZD1222 COVID-19 vaccine. This specimen was peripheral blood, taken 28 days after the second AZD1222 dose.

The CDR3 reads CSAERGGGYTF. The CDR3 DNA follows: TGCAGCGCCGAACGGGGGGGTGGCTACACCTTC. The chain links TRBV29-1 to TRBJ1-2; D perhaps matches TRBD1 (5 bases). The CDR3 spans 11 residues. Germline V CDR1 and CDR2: SQVTM, ANQGSEA. Deletions cut 7 bases from V and 7 bases from J, with 13 bases between.